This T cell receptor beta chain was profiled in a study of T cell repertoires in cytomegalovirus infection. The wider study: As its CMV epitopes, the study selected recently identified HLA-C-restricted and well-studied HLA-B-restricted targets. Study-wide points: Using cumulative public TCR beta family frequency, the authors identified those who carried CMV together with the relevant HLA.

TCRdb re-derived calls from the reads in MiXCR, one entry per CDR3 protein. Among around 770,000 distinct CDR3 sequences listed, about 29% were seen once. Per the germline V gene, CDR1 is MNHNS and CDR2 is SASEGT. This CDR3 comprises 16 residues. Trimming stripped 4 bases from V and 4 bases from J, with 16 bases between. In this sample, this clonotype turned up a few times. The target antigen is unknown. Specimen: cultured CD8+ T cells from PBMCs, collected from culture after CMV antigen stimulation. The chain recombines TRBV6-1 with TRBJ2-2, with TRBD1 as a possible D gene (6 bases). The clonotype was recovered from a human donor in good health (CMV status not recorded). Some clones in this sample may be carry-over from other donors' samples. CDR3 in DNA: TGTGCCAGCAGTGCCAGGGGACAACCGGGCACCGGGGAGCTGTTTTTT. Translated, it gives CASSARGQPGTGELFF.